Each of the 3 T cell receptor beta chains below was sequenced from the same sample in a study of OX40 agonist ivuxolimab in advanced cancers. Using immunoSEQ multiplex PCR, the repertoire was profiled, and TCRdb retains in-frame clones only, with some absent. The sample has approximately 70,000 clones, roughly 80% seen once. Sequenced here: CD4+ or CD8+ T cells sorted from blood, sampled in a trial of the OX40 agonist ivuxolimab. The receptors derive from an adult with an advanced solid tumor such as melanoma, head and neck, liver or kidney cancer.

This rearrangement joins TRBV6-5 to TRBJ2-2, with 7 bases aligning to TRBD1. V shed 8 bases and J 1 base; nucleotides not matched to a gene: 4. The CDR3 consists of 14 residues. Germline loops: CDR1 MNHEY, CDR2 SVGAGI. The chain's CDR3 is CASLRTGNTGELFF. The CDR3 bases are TGTGCCAGCCTTAGGACAGGGAACACCGGGGAGCTGTTTTTT.

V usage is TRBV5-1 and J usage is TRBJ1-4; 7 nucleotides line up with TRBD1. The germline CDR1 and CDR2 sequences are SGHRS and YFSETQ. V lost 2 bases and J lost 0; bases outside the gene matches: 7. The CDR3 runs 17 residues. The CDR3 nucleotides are TGCGCCAGCAGCTTTATCTTAGGACAGGCAACTAATGAAAAACTGTTTTTT. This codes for CASSFILGQATNEKLFF.

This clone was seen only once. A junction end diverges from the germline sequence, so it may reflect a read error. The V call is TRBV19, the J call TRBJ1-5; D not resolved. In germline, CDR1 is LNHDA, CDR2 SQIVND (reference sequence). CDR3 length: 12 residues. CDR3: CASSIDKGALAF. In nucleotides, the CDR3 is TGTGCCAGTAGTATAGATAAGGGCGCGCTGGCTTTT.